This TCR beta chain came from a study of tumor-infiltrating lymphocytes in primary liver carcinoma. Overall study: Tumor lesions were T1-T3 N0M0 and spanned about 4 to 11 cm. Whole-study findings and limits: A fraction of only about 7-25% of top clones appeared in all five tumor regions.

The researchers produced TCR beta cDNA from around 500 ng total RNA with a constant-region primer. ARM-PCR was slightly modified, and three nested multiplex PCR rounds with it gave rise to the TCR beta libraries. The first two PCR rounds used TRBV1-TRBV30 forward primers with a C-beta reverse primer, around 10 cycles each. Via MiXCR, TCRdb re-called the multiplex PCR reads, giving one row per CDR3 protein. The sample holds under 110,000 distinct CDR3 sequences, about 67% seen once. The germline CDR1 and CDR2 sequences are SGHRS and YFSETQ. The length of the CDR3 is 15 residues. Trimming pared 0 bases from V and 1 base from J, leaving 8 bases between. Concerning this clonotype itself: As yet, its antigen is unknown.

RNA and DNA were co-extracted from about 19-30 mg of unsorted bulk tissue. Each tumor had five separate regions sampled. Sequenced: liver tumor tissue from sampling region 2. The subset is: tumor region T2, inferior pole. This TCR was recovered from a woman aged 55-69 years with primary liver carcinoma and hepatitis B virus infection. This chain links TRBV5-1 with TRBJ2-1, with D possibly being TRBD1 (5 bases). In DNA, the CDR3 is TGCGCCAGCAGCTTGGGTGGGGCATCCTACAATGAGCAGTTCTTC. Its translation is CASSLGGASYNEQFF. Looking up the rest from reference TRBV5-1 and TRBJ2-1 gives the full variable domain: KAGVTQTPRYLIKTRGQQVTLSCSPISGHRSVSWYQQTPGQGLQFLFEYFSETQRNKGNFPGRFSGRQFSNSRSEMNVSTLELGDSALYLCASSLGGASYNEQFFGPGTRLTVL.